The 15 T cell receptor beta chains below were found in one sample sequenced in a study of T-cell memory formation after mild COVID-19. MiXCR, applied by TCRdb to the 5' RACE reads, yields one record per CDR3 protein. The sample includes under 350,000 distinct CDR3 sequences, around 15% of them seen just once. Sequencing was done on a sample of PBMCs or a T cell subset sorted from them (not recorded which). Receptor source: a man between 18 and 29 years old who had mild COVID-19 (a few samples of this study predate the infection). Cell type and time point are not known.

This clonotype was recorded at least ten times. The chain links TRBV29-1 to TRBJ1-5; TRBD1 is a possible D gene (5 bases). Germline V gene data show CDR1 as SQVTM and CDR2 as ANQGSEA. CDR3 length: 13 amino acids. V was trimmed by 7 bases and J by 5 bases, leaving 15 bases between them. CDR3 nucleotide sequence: TGCAGCGCTACCCTCGGGGGAGATCAGCCCCAGCATTTT. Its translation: CSATLGGDQPQHF.

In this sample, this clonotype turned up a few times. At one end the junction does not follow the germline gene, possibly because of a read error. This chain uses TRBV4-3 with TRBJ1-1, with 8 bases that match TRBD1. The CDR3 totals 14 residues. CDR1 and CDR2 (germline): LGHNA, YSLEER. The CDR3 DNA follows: TGCGCCAGCAGCCAAGACTCAGGAGACAGGGGTGGTGTCTTT. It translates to CASSQDSGDRGGVF.

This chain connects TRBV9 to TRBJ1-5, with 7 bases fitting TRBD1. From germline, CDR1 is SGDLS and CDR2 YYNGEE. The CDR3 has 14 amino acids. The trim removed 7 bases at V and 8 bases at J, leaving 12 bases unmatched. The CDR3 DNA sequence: TGTGCCAGCTCCTTGGGACAGTCCTACGAGCCCCAGCATTTT. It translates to CASSLGQSYEPQHF.

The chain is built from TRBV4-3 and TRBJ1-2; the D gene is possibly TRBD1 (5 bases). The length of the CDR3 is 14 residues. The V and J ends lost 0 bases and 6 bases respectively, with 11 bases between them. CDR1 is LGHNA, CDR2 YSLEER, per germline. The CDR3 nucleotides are TGCGCCAGCAGCCAAGATCTCAGGGCGGATGGCTACACCTTC. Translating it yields CASSQDLRADGYTF.

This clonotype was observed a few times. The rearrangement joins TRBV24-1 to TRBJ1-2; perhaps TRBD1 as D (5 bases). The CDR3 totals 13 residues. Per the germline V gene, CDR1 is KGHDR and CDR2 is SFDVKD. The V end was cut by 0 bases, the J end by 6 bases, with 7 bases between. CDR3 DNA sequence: TGTGCCACCAGTGATTTGCAAGGGGATGGCTACACCTTC. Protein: CATSDLQGDGYTF.

The CDR3 DNA is TGTGCCAGCACCCTTCCTAGCGGGGGCAATGAGCAGTTCTTC. Its translation: CASTLPSGGNEQFF. This sequence joins TRBV12-3 or TRBV12-4 and TRBJ2-1, with 10 bases identical to TRBD2. There are 14 residues in the CDR3. The V gene end was trimmed by 7 bases and the J gene end by 6 bases; junction bases not matched to a gene: 6.

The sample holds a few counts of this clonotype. The CDR3 region is CASSLAAANEQYV. The CDR3 DNA reads as TGTGCCAGCAGCTTAGCCGCAGCGAACGAGCAGTACGTC. The chain links TRBV7-2 to TRBJ2-7; D unresolved. The V end was cut by 0 bases, the J end by 5 bases, with 8 bases between. Germline loops: CDR1 SGHTA, CDR2 FQGNSA. CDR3 length equals 13 residues.

The CDR3 sequence is CASSWALQGTGLGMIQYF. In nucleotides, the CDR3 is TGCGCCAGCAGCTGGGCACTTCAGGGAACAGGGCTCGGAATGATTCAGTACTTC. The chain employs TRBV5-1 and TRBJ2-4; possibly TRBD1 for D (6 bases). CDR3 size: 18 residues. V was cut by 3 bases and J by 10 bases, with 29 bases left in between. Germline assignment: CDR1 SGHRS and CDR2 YFSETQ.

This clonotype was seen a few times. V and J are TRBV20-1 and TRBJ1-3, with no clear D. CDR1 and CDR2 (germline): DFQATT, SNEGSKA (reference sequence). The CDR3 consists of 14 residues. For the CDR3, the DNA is TGCAGCCTCTTGGACTACGCCTCTGGAAACACCATATATTTT. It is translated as CSLLDYASGNTIYF.

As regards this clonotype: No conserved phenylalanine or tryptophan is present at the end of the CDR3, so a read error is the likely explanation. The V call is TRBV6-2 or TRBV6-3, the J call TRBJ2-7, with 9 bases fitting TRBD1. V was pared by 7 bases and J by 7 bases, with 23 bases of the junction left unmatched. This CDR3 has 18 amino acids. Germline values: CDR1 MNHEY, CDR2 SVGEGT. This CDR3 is CASTAGEKVPGQGKEQYL. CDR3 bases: TGTGCCAGCACCGCCGGCGAGAAGGTACCGGGACAGGGAAAAGAGCAGTACCTC.

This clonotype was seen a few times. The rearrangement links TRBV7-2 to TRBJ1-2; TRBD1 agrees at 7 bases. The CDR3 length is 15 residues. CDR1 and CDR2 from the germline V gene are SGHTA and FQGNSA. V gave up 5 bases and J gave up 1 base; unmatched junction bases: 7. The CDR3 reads CASSPDRSNNYGYTF. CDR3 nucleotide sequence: TGTGCCAGCAGCCCGGACAGGTCCAATAACTATGGCTACACCTTC.

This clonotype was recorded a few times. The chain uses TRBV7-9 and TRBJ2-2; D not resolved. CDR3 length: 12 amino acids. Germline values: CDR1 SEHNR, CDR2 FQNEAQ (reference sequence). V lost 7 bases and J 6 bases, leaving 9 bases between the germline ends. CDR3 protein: CASTLSAGELFF. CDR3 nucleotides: TGTGCCAGCACCCTTTCGGCCGGGGAGCTGTTTTTT.

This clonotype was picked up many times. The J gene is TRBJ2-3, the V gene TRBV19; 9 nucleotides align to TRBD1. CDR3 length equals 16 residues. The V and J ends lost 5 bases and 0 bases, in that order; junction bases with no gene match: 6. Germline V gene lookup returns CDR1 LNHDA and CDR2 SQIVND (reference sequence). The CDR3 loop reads CASSLAGTGSTDTQYF. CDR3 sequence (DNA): TGTGCCAGTAGTCTCGCCGGGACAGGGAGCACAGATACGCAGTATTTT.

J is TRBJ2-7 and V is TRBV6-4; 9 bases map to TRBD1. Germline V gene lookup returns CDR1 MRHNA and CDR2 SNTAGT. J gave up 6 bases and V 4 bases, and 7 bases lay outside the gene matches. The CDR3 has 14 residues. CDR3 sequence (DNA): TGTGCCAGCAGTGTGGGCGGGACAGGGTCCGAGCAGTACGTC. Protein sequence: CASSVGGTGSEQYV.

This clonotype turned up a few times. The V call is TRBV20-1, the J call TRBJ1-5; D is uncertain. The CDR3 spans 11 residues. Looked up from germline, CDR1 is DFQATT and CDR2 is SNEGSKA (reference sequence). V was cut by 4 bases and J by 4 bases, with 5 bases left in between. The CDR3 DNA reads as TGCAGTGCTATAGGAAATCAGCCCCAGCATTTT. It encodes CSAIGNQPQHF.